A selection of T cell receptor beta chains follows, all from one sample in a study of blood T cell repertoires in COVID-19. Measured with immunoSEQ multiplex PCR; TCRdb has only the in-frame clones, and not every one. The table records hundreds of thousands of clones, more than 70% of them present only once. Sample: peripheral blood. The receptors originated from a woman aged 25 to 39 with COVID-19, enrolled during active disease. The CDR3 runs from the conserved cysteine through the conserved F or W. The D gene is left open where the match is weak. Part of the rows lack a size; the others show once, few, many or a class for expanded clones.

J gene: TRBJ2-5; D gene: -; V gene: TRBV21-1; clone size: -; CDR3 DNA: TGTGCCAGCAGCAAAGGCCAGGGGGTGAAAGGGGAGACCCAGTACTTC; CDR3 protein: CASSKGQGVKGETQYF
J gene: TRBJ2-1; D gene: TRBD2; V gene: TRBV11-3; clone size: -; CDR3 DNA: TGTGCCAGCAGCTCGGTGGGGGGACTAGCTAACAATGAGCAGTTCTTC; CDR3 protein: CASSSVGGLANNEQFF
J gene: TRBJ2-3; D gene: -; V gene: TRBV5-8; clone size: once; CDR3 DNA: TGTGCCAGCAGCAGACGGGGGGCCCCAAGCACAGATACGCAGTATTTT; CDR3 protein: CASSRRGAPSTDTQYF
J gene: TRBJ1-2; D gene: TRBD1; V gene: TRBV28; clone size: -; CDR3 DNA: TGTGCCAGCAGTTTATTGACAGGGGGCCATGGCTACACCTTC; CDR3 protein: CASSLLTGGHGYTF
J gene: TRBJ2-1; D gene: -; V gene: TRBV23-1; clone size: -; CDR3 DNA: TGCGCCAGCAGTCGGGCTGGATACAATGAGCAGTTCTTC; CDR3 protein: CASSRAGYNEQFF
J gene: TRBJ1-4; D gene: TRBD1; V gene: TRBV11-2; clone size: -; CDR3 DNA: TGTGCCAGCAGCTTTGGGACAGCATTCGAAAAACTGTTTTTT; CDR3 protein: CASSFGTAFEKLFF
J gene: TRBJ2-1; D gene: -; V gene: TRBV28; clone size: -; CDR3 DNA: TGTGCCAGCAGTTTGGGGCTGAGCTCCTACAATGAGCAGTTCTTC; CDR3 protein: CASSLGLSSYNEQFF
J gene: TRBJ1-4; D gene: -; V gene: TRBV7-2; clone size: -; CDR3 DNA: TGTGCCAGCAGCTTAGGCGGGAGGGAGGTGTTTTTT; CDR3 protein: CASSLGGREVFF
J gene: TRBJ1-5; D gene: TRBD1; V gene: TRBV28; clone size: -; CDR3 DNA: TGTGCCAGCAGTCAGGACAGGGGGGTTCAGCCCCAGCATTTT; CDR3 protein: CASSQDRGVQPQHF
J gene: TRBJ1-5; D gene: -; V gene: TRBV28; clone size: -; CDR3 DNA: TGTGCCAGCAGTACCCCAAGACGGGAGCCCCAGCATTTT; CDR3 protein: CASSTPRREPQHF
J gene: TRBJ2-3; D gene: TRBD1; V gene: TRBV18; clone size: once; CDR3 DNA: TGTGCCAGCTCACCCCGGACAGGGCACACAGATACGCAGTATTTT; CDR3 protein: CASSPRTGHTDTQYF
J gene: TRBJ2-2; D gene: TRBD1; V gene: TRBV28; clone size: -; CDR3 DNA: TGTGCCAGCATCGGGGGCCTGACCCTAAGGGACAGGGGTCCTAACACCGGGGAGCTGTTTTTT; CDR3 protein: CASIGGLTLRDRGPNTGELFF
J gene: TRBJ2-7; D gene: TRBD2; V gene: TRBV11-2; clone size: -; CDR3 DNA: TGTGCCAGCAGCCCGGCTAGCGGGGGGACCTACGAGCAGTACTTC; CDR3 protein: CASSPASGGTYEQYF
J gene: TRBJ2-3; D gene: -; V gene: TRBV18; clone size: -; CDR3 DNA: TGTGCCAGCTCACCACCTGGCACGGCTCGGGGCACAGATACGCAGTATTTT; CDR3 protein: CASSPPGTARGTDTQYF